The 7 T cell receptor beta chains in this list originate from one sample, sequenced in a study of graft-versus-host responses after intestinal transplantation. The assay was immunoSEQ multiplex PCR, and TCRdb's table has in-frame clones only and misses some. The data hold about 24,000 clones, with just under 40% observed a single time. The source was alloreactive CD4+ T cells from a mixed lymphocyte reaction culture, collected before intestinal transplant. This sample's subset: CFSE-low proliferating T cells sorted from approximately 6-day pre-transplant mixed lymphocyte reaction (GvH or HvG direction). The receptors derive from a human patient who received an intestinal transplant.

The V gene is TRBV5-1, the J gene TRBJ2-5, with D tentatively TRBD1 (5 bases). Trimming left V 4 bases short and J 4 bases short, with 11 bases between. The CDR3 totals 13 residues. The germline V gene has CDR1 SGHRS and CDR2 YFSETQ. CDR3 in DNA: TGCGCCAGCAGCGGTTCAGGGCTAGAGACCCAGTACTTC. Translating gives CASSGSGLETQYF.

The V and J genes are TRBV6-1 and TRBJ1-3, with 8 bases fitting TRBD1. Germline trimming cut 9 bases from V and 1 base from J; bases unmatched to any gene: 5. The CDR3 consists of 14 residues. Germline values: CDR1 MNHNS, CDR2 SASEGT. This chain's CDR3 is CASKTGVSGNTIYF. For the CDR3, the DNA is TGTGCCAGTAAGACAGGGGTGTCTGGAAACACCATATATTTT.

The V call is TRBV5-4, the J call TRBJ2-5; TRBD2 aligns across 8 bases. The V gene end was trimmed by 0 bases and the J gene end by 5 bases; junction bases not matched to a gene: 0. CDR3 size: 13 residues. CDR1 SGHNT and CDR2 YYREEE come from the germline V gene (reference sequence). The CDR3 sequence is CASSLGLAETQYF. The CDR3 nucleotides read TGTGCCAGCAGCTTGGGACTAGCGGAGACCCAGTACTTC.

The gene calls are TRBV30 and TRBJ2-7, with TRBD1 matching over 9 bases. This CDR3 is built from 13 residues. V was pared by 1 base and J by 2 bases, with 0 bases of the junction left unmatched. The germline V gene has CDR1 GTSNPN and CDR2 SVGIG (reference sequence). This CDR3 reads CAWSGQGAYEQYF. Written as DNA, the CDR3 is TGTGCCTGGAGTGGACAGGGGGCCTACGAGCAGTACTTC.

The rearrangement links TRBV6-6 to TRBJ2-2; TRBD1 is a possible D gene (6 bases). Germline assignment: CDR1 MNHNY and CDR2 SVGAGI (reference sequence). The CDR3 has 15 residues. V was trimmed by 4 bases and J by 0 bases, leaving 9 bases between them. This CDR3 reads CASSSGTTNTGELFF. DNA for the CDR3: TGTGCCAGCAGTTCCGGGACAACGAACACCGGGGAGCTGTTTTTT.

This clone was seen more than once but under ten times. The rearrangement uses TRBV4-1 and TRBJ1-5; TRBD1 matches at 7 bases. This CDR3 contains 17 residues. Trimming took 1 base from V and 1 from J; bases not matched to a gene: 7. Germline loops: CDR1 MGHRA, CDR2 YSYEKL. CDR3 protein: CASSQVLRGRSNQPQHF. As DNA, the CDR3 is TGCGCCAGCAGCCAAGTTCTTAGGGGGCGAAGCAATCAGCCCCAGCATTTT.

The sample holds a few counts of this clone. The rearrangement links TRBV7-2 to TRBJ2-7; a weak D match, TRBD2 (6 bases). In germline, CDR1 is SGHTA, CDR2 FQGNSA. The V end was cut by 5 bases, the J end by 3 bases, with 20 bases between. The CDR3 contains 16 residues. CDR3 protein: CASSIQYSGYYYEQYF. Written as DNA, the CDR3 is TGTGCCAGCAGCATCCAATACAGCGGGTACTACTACGAGCAGTACTTC. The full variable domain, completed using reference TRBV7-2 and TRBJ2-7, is GAGVSQSPSNKVTEKGKDVELRCDPISGHTALYWYRQSLGQGLEFLIYFQGNSAPDKSGLPSDRFSAERTGGSVSTLTIQRTQQEDSAVYLCASSIQYSGYYYEQYFGPGTRLTVT.